A selection of T cell receptor beta chains follows, all from one sample in a study of molecular identifiers for immune sequencing clone quantification. TCRdb re-called the PCR reads with MiXCR, one entry per CDR3 protein. The sample shows around 470,000 distinct CDR3 sequences, over 20% of them seen only once. The sample taken for sequencing was naive CD8+ T cells from blood, with Jurkat cell RNA spiked in. These receptors all come from a human donor in good health. Some libraries in this study had Jurkat cell RNA spiked in. The CDR3 runs from the conserved cysteine through the conserved F or W. D genes are given only for firm matches. Clone size, where shown, is once, few, many, or a class for clones that have expanded.

abundance	d_gene	v_gene	j_gene	CDR3aa	CDR3nt
many	-	TRBV9	TRBJ2-7	CASSVTPEREQYF	TGTGCCAGCAGCGTGACGCCGGAAAGGGAGCAGTACTTC
many	TRBD1	TRBV29-1	TRBJ2-5	CSVEDLGQGTYQETQYF	TGCAGCGTTGAAGATCTGGGACAGGGAACGTACCAAGAGACCCAGTACTTC
few	-	TRBV5-5	TRBJ2-2	CASSLAWGTGELFF	TGTGCCAGCAGCTTGGCCTGGGGTACCGGGGAGCTGTTTTTT
many	-	TRBV20-1	TRBJ2-7	CSARDSPSATYEQYF	TGCAGTGCTAGAGATTCGCCTAGCGCAACCTACGAGCAGTACTTC
few	TRBD1	TRBV4-1	TRBJ1-1	CASSQRAGTGRFAEAFF	TGCGCCAGCAGCCAGAGAGCCGGGACAGGGAGGTTTGCTGAAGCTTTCTTT
many	-	TRBV20-1	TRBJ2-7	CSAKRVAGATYEQYF	TGCAGTGCTAAAAGGGTTGCAGGGGCGACCTACGAGCAGTACTTC
few	TRBD1	TRBV6-1	TRBJ2-7	CAIYRGYEQYF	TGTGCCATCTACAGGGGATACGAGCAGTACTTC
many	-	TRBV28	TRBJ1-4	CASSFTGRGLGEKLFF	TGTGCCAGCAGTTTTACCGGCCGAGGACTGGGGGAAAAACTGTTTTTT
-	-	TRBV24-1	TRBJ2-1	CATSLGRNYNEQFF	TGTGCCACCAGTTTAGGGAGAAACTACAATGAGCAGTTCTTC
many	-	TRBV7-9	TRBJ2-3	CASRQMADTQYF	TGTGCCAGCAGGCAAATGGCGGATACGCAGTATTTT
-	-	TRBV11-1	TRBJ2-3	CASSPASTSGTDTQYF	TGTGCCAGCAGCCCGGCTAGTACGAGTGGGACAGATACGCAGTATTTT
many	TRBD2	TRBV7-9	TRBJ2-7	CASSLTSGPQYEQYF	TGTGCCAGCAGCTTGACTAGCGGCCCCCAGTACGAGCAGTACTTC
few	-	TRBV6-2/TRBV6-3	TRBJ2-7	CASSAPDWDTYEQYF	TGTGCCAGCAGCGCCCCCGATTGGGATACCTACGAGCAGTACTTC
-	-	TRBV18	TRBJ1-2	CASSPTDTPYGYTF	TGTGCCAGCTCACCGACGGACACCCCCTATGGCTACACCTTC
-	-	TRBV19	TRBJ1-5	CASSQAFNQPQHF	TGTGCCAGTAGCCAGGCCTTCAATCAGCCCCAGCATTTT
few	-	TRBV30	TRBJ2-7	CAWSGVGGYEQYF	TGTGCCTGGAGTGGGGTAGGGGGCTACGAGCAGTACTTC
-	-	TRBV11-2	TRBJ2-1	CASSLVPDKTYNEQFF	TGTGCCAGCAGCTTAGTCCCGGACAAAACCTACAATGAGCAGTTCTTC
few	-	TRBV7-9	TRBJ1-2	CASSSVDRINGYTF	TGTGCCAGCAGCTCGGTTGACAGAATCAATGGCTACACCTTC
many	TRBD1	TRBV6-2/TRBV6-3	TRBJ2-7	CASVPTERGLYEQYF	TGTGCCAGCGTACCAACAGAAAGGGGGCTGTACGAGCAGTACTTC
-	TRBD2	TRBV27	TRBJ2-5	CASKASGAGETRYF	TGTGCCAGCAAGGCTAGCGGGGCGGGAGAGACCCGGTACTTC
few	TRBD1	TRBV7-9	TRBJ1-2	CASSFGSPGQGGFDYGYTF	TGTGCCAGCAGCTTTGGTTCACCGGGACAGGGAGGTTTCGACTATGGCTACACCTTC
-	TRBD2	TRBV7-2	TRBJ2-7	CASSTSGGGYEQYF	TGTGCCAGCAGTACTAGCGGGGGGGGGTACGAGCAGTACTTC
few	-	TRBV21-1	TRBJ1-1	CANKRASPGAFF	TGTGCCAACAAAAGGGCCTCCCCCGGGGCTTTCTTT
few	TRBD1	TRBV27	TRBJ1-5	CASSNRGFLQPQHF	TGTGCCAGCAGCAACAGGGGATTCTTACAGCCCCAGCATTTT
few	TRBD2	TRBV4-1	TRBJ2-7	CASSLTSGGAGYEQYF	TGCGCCAGCAGCCTGACTAGCGGGGGGGCGGGTTACGAGCAGTACTTC
-	-	TRBV6-2/TRBV6-3	TRBJ2-7	CASSDLRVYYEQYF	TGTGCCAGCAGTGACTTGAGGGTGTACTACGAGCAGTACTTC
many	TRBD1	TRBV24-1	TRBJ1-5	CATSDGTENQPQHF	TGTGCCACCAGTGACGGGACAGAGAATCAGCCCCAGCATTTT
few	-	TRBV6-2/TRBV6-3	TRBJ2-1	CASSYSYGNEQFF	TGTGCCAGCAGTTACTCCTATGGGAATGAGCAGTTCTTC
-	-	TRBV4-1	TRBJ2-2	CASSQVGQLTGELFF	TGCGCCAGCAGCCAAGTTGGCCAGCTCACCGGGGAGCTGTTTTTT
-	-	TRBV12-3/TRBV12-4	TRBJ1-2	CASSPNPGGLFGYTF	TGTGCCAGCAGCCCAAACCCCGGGGGGCTGTTTGGCTACACCTTC
many	-	TRBV19	TRBJ1-1	CASSGGNTEAFF	TGTGCCAGTAGTGGGGGAAACACTGAAGCTTTCTTT
few	TRBD1	TRBV19	TRBJ2-1	CASSMGQGRDEQFF	TGTGCCAGTAGTATGGGACAGGGGCGTGATGAGCAGTTCTTC
many	-	TRBV6-1	TRBJ1-2	CASSEAGRNYGYTF	TGTGCCAGCAGTGAAGCAGGCAGAAACTATGGCTACACCTTC
once	-	TRBV10-3	TRBJ1-3	CAISESSPPSGSTIYF	TGTGCCATCAGTGAGTCGAGCCCCCCGTCTGGAAGCACCATATATTTT
-	TRBD1	TRBV6-1	TRBJ1-5	CASRDRVGNQPQHF	TGTGCCAGCAGGGACAGGGTAGGCAATCAGCCCCAGCATTTT
few	-	TRBV18	TRBJ2-3	CASSPVGTDTQYF	TGTGCCAGCTCACCGGTGGGCACAGATACGCAGTATTTT
few	-	TRBV6-2/TRBV6-3	TRBJ2-7	CASSSIRDSIYEQYF	TGTGCCAGCAGTTCTATCCGGGACTCGATTTACGAGCAGTACTTC
many	-	TRBV7-8	TRBJ2-6	CASSDLAGANVLTF	TGTGCCAGCAGCGATCTGGCCGGGGCCAACGTCCTGACTTTC
-	TRBD2	TRBV14	TRBJ2-1	CASSQVGTSGMGSYNEQFF	TGTGCCAGCAGCCAAGTTGGGACTAGCGGGATGGGGTCCTACAATGAGCAGTTCTTC
few	TRBD1	TRBV5-6	TRBJ2-5	CASSHDLQGAETQYF	TGTGCCAGCAGCCATGATCTCCAGGGGGCAGAGACCCAGTACTTC
-	-	TRBV23-1	TRBJ1-1	CASTITGVPNTGAFF	TGCGCTAGCACTATAACGGGAGTACCGAACACTGGAGCTTTCTTT
-	-	TRBV12-3/TRBV12-4	TRBJ2-3	CASTIAALDTQYF	TGTGCCAGCACCATCGCGGCGTTAGATACGCAGTATTTT
-	TRBD1	TRBV15	TRBJ2-7	CATSRDRGSTSYEQYF	TGTGCCACCAGCAGAGACAGGGGGAGTACCTCCTACGAGCAGTACTTC